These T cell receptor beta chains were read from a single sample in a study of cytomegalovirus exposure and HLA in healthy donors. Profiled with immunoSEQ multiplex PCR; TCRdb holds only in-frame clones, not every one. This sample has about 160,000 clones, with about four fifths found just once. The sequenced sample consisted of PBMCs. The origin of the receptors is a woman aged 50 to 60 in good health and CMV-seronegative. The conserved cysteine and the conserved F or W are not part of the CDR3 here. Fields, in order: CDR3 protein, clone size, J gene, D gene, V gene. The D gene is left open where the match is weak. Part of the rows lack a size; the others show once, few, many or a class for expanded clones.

CDR3: ASRLQITSYEQY; size: -; J: TRBJ2-7; D: -; V: TRBV11-2
CDR3: ASSPLAGSNQPQH; size: -; J: TRBJ1-5; D: -; V: TRBV11-2
CDR3: ASSYDGTVGYGYT; size: -; J: TRBJ1-2; D: -; V: TRBV6-6
CDR3: ASGAGILGSYEQY; size: -; J: TRBJ2-7; D: -; V: TRBV27
CDR3: ASSQERTGYNEQF; size: once; J: TRBJ2-1; D: TRBD1; V: TRBV14
CDR3: ASSFGAAYEQY; size: -; J: TRBJ2-7; D: -; V: TRBV27
CDR3: SVAKQYQETQY; size: -; J: TRBJ2-5; D: -; V: TRBV29-1
CDR3: ASSVDSASGANVLT; size: -; J: TRBJ2-6; D: -; V: TRBV9
CDR3: ASSYYSGNTIY; size: -; J: TRBJ1-3; D: -; V: TRBV6-5
CDR3: ASSLAPSGEAF; size: -; J: TRBJ1-1; D: -; V: TRBV5-1
CDR3: ASSLAQQGGNQPQH; size: -; J: TRBJ1-5; D: -; V: TRBV7-2
CDR3: ASSLGQVDYGYT; size: -; J: TRBJ1-2; D: -; V: TRBV5-1
CDR3: ASSWSRRNTEAF; size: -; J: TRBJ1-1; D: -; V: TRBV5-6
CDR3: ASSLVASWSLTDTQY; size: once; J: TRBJ2-3; D: -; V: TRBV28
CDR3: ASSQDGGWVAGEEETQY; size: -; J: TRBJ2-5; D: TRBD2; V: TRBV4-2
CDR3: ASSTLSSTDTQY; size: -; J: TRBJ2-3; D: -; V: TRBV28
CDR3: ASSLWTASWGINTEAF; size: few; J: TRBJ1-1; D: -; V: TRBV28
CDR3: ATSRGFREKLF; size: once; J: TRBJ1-4; D: -; V: TRBV15
CDR3: ASGRQMNTEAF; size: -; J: TRBJ1-1; D: -; V: TRBV6-6
CDR3: ASSPTGLSNTEAF; size: -; J: TRBJ1-1; D: -; V: TRBV28
CDR3: ASSLATRGLGDTQY; size: once; J: TRBJ2-3; D: TRBD1; V: TRBV5-1
CDR3: ASSHSLRGGVSETQY; size: -; J: TRBJ2-5; D: -; V: TRBV5-8
CDR3: ASSQRLAGVGETQY; size: -; J: TRBJ2-5; D: TRBD2; V: TRBV5-1
CDR3: ASSRGVLSYEQY; size: -; J: TRBJ2-7; D: -; V: TRBV5-5
CDR3: AITRGQGGYTEAF; size: -; J: TRBJ1-1; D: TRBD1; V: TRBV10-3
CDR3: ASRRDRASNQPQH; size: -; J: TRBJ1-5; D: TRBD1; V: TRBV6-1
CDR3: ASGHGGGPAF; size: -; J: TRBJ1-1; D: -; V: TRBV12-5
CDR3: ATISGTGFHEQY; size: -; J: TRBJ2-7; D: -; V: TRBV19
CDR3: ASSPGLAGGMDEQF; size: -; J: TRBJ2-1; D: TRBD2; V: TRBV7-2
CDR3: ASSVGGVVTEAF; size: -; J: TRBJ1-1; D: -; V: TRBV27
CDR3: AWSARTGWTGELF; size: -; J: TRBJ2-2; D: TRBD1; V: TRBV30